This paragraph reports one T cell receptor (beta chain). The antigen is not known. The data originate from a study of a mutant IDH1 vaccine in newly diagnosed glioma. About the study: First vaccine doses came 4-6 weeks after radiotherapy alone, or with temozolomide cycles.

With 0 bases removed from V and 8 bases from J, the gap between germline ends came to 8 bases. The germline CDR1 and CDR2 sequences are SGHTS and YDEGEE. This CDR3 contains 12 residues. Sample time point: week 35, safety follow-up. Doses consisted of 300 ug of mutant IDH1 20-mer peptide each, paired with topical imiquimod. The table came from immunoSEQ multiplex PCR; TCRdb's copy has only in-frame clones and leaves some out. Counted here are roughly 32,000 clones, 60% to 85% occurring once; the ten biggest clones make up approximately 9.4%. Study findings and constraints: Alterations occurring in top peripheral T cell clonotypes seemed unrelated to pseudoprogression.

The chain combines TRBV5-8 with TRBJ1-2, with D uncertain. The sequence was obtained from a woman in her thirties with glioma. Some clones in this sample may be carry-over from other donors' samples. The sample consisted of PBMCs, taken from a glioma patient whose treatment included an IDH1 peptide vaccine. The CDR3 nucleotides are TGTGCCAGCAGCTTGGACGGGCCGGGCTACACCTTC. Amino acid sequence: CASSLDGPGYTF.